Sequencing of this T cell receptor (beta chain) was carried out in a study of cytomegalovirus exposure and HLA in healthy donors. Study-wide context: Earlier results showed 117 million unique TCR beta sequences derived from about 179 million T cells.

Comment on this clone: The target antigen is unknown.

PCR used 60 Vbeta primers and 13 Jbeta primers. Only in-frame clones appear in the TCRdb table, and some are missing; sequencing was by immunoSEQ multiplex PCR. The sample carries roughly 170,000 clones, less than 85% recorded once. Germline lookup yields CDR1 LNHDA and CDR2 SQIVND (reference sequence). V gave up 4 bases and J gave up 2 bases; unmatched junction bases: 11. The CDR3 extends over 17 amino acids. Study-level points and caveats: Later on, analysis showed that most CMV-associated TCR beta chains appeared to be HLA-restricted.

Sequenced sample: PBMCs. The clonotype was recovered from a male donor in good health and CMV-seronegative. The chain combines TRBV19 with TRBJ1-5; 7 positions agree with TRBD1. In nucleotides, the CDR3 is TGTGCCAGTAGTACCGACAGGGCAGATTGGGGCAATCAGCCCCAGCATTTT. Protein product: CASSTDRADWGNQPQHF.